The TCR beta chain under discussion was sequenced for a study of T cells in Graves' hyperthyroidism and ophthalmopathy. Study details: Before treatment of any kind, peripheral blood was taken at initial diagnosis.

This clonotype was recorded at least ten times. The germline V gene has CDR1 MDHEN and CDR2 SYDVKM. The V and J ends lost 10 bases and 3 bases respectively, with 20 bases between them. The CDR3 extends over 15 amino acids. From RNA transcripts, TCR beta CDR3 regions were amplified. The HTBI set primed first-round TCR CDR3 RT-PCR. TCRdb re-called the multiplex PCR reads with MiXCR, one entry per CDR3 protein. The table records 400,000 or so distinct CDR3 sequences, roughly 15% of them present only once. Ophthalmopathy patients showed a Clinical Activity Score of at least 3, NOSPECS grade of at least 4 and duration under 3 months. Diagnosis rested on symptoms, serum thyroxine and TRAb, thyroid ultrasound, and orbital computed tomography. Cells are PBMCs isolated from approximately 9.2 ml of fresh blood.

Source material: blood. The TCR was taken from a woman in her thirties with Graves' ophthalmopathy. The genes are TRBV28 and TRBJ2-3; either TRBD1 or TRBD2 may fit D (7 bases each). The CDR3 here is CATQNQGEGTDTQYF. The CDR3 DNA reads TGTGCCACCCAGAACCAGGGGGAGGGAACAGATACGCAGTATTTT.